Listed below are T cell receptor beta chains from one sample, sequenced in a study of blood T cell repertoires in COVID-19. Generated by immunoSEQ multiplex PCR, the TCRdb table keeps only in-frame clones and is missing some. The data show 150,000 to 200,000 clones, more than 75% seen once. Sequenced: peripheral blood. The receptors were gathered from a woman aged 65 to 85 with acute or convalescent COVID-19. CDR3s include the opening cysteine and the closing phenylalanine or tryptophan. A D gene is named only where the DNA matches it firmly. Clone size is shown for a subset of rows, as once, few, many or a class of expanded clone.

j_gene: TRBJ2-5
v_gene: TRBV19
abundance: NA
d_gene: NA
CDR3nt: TGTGCCAGTAGTATAGGGACATCCCAAGAGACCCAGTACTTC
CDR3aa: CASSIGTSQETQYF

j_gene: TRBJ2-1
v_gene: TRBV19
abundance: NA
d_gene: NA
CDR3nt: TGTGCCAGTAATTATGGGAGCGGGCCCTCCTACAATGAGCAGTTCTTC
CDR3aa: CASNYGSGPSYNEQFF

j_gene: TRBJ1-3
v_gene: TRBV11-3
abundance: NA
d_gene: NA
CDR3nt: TGTGCCAGCAGCTTCGGCAGCGTCGACACCATATATTTT
CDR3aa: CASSFGSVDTIYF

j_gene: TRBJ2-3
v_gene: TRBV2
abundance: NA
d_gene: NA
CDR3nt: TGTGCCAGCAAGCTCCAAAGAGCCACAGATACGCAGTATTTT
CDR3aa: CASKLQRATDTQYF

j_gene: TRBJ1-2
v_gene: TRBV12-3/TRBV12-4
abundance: NA
d_gene: TRBD1
CDR3nt: TGTGCCAGCAGTTCCCGGACAGGTTTGGACACCTTC
CDR3aa: CASSSRTGLDTF

j_gene: TRBJ1-1
v_gene: TRBV6-5
abundance: NA
d_gene: NA
CDR3nt: TGTGCCGTACATGTGACGGGGGGGCGAGCTTTCTTT
CDR3aa: CAVHVTGGRAFF

j_gene: TRBJ2-7
v_gene: TRBV7-8
abundance: few
d_gene: TRBD1
CDR3nt: TGTGCCAGCAGCTTAGTCTTGGGACAGGTGGCTCGGGACGAGCAGTACTTC
CDR3aa: CASSLVLGQVARDEQYF

j_gene: TRBJ2-3
v_gene: TRBV28
abundance: NA
d_gene: NA
CDR3nt: TGTGCCAGCAGGGGGCCCAGCACAGATACGCAGTATTTT
CDR3aa: CASRGPSTDTQYF

j_gene: TRBJ2-1
v_gene: TRBV24-1
abundance: few
d_gene: NA
CDR3nt: TGTGCCACCAGTGAGGAGGGGGGGACCTACAATGAGCAGTTCTTC
CDR3aa: CATSEEGGTYNEQFF

j_gene: TRBJ2-1
v_gene: TRBV4-3
abundance: NA
d_gene: NA
CDR3nt: TGCGCCAGCAGCCAAGTGAGCCGGGGTGAGCAGTTCTTC
CDR3aa: CASSQVSRGEQFF

j_gene: TRBJ2-2
v_gene: TRBV28
abundance: NA
d_gene: TRBD1
CDR3nt: TGTGCCAGCATCCCCGACAGGGGGCAGAACACCGGGGAGCTGTTTTTT
CDR3aa: CASIPDRGQNTGELFF

j_gene: TRBJ2-5
v_gene: TRBV4-1
abundance: NA
d_gene: TRBD2
CDR3nt: TGCGCCAGCAGCCACCGAAATCGAAACCCCGGGACGGGGGGTTGGGAGACCCAGTACTTC
CDR3aa: CASSHRNRNPGTGGWETQYF

j_gene: TRBJ1-1
v_gene: TRBV11-2
abundance: once
d_gene: NA
CDR3nt: TGTGCCAGCAGCTTATCTAGTATGAGCACTGAAGCTTTCTTT
CDR3aa: CASSLSSMSTEAFF

j_gene: TRBJ2-3
v_gene: TRBV9
abundance: NA
d_gene: NA
CDR3nt: TGTGCCAGCAGCGTAGTAGGACTCCCAGATACGCAGTATTTT
CDR3aa: CASSVVGLPDTQYF

j_gene: TRBJ2-2
v_gene: TRBV18
abundance: NA
d_gene: NA
CDR3nt: TGTGCCAGCTCACCCGTCTCGGGGTTGAACACCGGGGAGCTGTTTTTT
CDR3aa: CASSPVSGLNTGELFF

j_gene: TRBJ2-1
v_gene: TRBV19
abundance: NA
d_gene: TRBD2
CDR3nt: TGTGCCAGTAAGGGGCGGGAGGCCTCGAAGTACAATGAGCAGTTCTTC
CDR3aa: CASKGREASKYNEQFF

j_gene: TRBJ2-3
v_gene: TRBV10-3
abundance: NA
d_gene: TRBD2
CDR3nt: TGTGCCATCAGTGTTTCGGCTAGCGGGGGGGGTACCGATACGCAGTATTTT
CDR3aa: CAISVSASGGGTDTQYF

j_gene: TRBJ1-4
v_gene: TRBV7-2
abundance: NA
d_gene: NA
CDR3nt: TGTGCCAGCAGCTCCGGGCGTCCTCGGGGTGAAAAACTGTTTTTT
CDR3aa: CASSSGRPRGEKLFF

j_gene: TRBJ1-2
v_gene: TRBV2
abundance: NA
d_gene: TRBD1
CDR3nt: TGTGCCAGCAGTGAACCCGGGACAGGGATCCATGGCTACACCTTC
CDR3aa: CASSEPGTGIHGYTF

j_gene: TRBJ1-5
v_gene: TRBV19
abundance: NA
d_gene: TRBD1
CDR3nt: TGTGCCAGTAGTACCAAGGGCAGGGGGTCCGGTAGCAATCAGCCCCAGCATTTT
CDR3aa: CASSTKGRGSGSNQPQHF

j_gene: TRBJ1-1
v_gene: TRBV5-4
abundance: NA
d_gene: NA
CDR3nt: TGTGCCAGCAGCCTGGGAGGGGGGAACACTGAAGCTTTCTTT
CDR3aa: CASSLGGGNTEAFF

j_gene: TRBJ2-2
v_gene: TRBV19
abundance: NA
d_gene: TRBD2
CDR3nt: TGTGCCAGTAGTTTTCGGACTAGCCGAAGCACCGGGGAGCTGTTTTTT
CDR3aa: CASSFRTSRSTGELFF

j_gene: TRBJ1-2
v_gene: TRBV18
abundance: NA
d_gene: NA
CDR3nt: TGTGCCAGCTCAGGACCTACAGGCGGTGGCTACACCTTC
CDR3aa: CASSGPTGGGYTF

j_gene: TRBJ1-4
v_gene: TRBV10-2
abundance: NA
d_gene: NA
CDR3nt: TGCGCCAGCAGTGAGTCGGGGGGGGCTAATGAAAAACTGTTTTTT
CDR3aa: CASSESGGANEKLFF

j_gene: TRBJ1-4
v_gene: TRBV7-8
abundance: NA
d_gene: NA
CDR3nt: TGTGCCAGCAGCTTATCGGTGTGGTCAACTAATGAAAAACTGTTTTTT
CDR3aa: CASSLSVWSTNEKLFF

j_gene: TRBJ1-1
v_gene: TRBV6-4
abundance: NA
d_gene: TRBD1
CDR3nt: TGTGCCAGCAGTGAAGGACAGGGCACTGAAGCTTTCTTT
CDR3aa: CASSEGQGTEAFF

j_gene: TRBJ2-2
v_gene: TRBV19
abundance: NA
d_gene: TRBD1
CDR3nt: TGTGCCAGTAGTAGTACAGGGGTCGGGGAGCTGTTTTTT
CDR3aa: CASSSTGVGELFF

j_gene: TRBJ2-3
v_gene: TRBV5-8
abundance: once
d_gene: TRBD1
CDR3nt: TGTGCCAGCAGCCGGGACAGGGTGGGAGATACGCAGTATTTT
CDR3aa: CASSRDRVGDTQYF

j_gene: TRBJ1-6
v_gene: TRBV30
abundance: NA
d_gene: NA
CDR3nt: TGTGCCTGGAGTGGAGGAGGGGGGGTCACCCTCCACTTT
CDR3aa: CAWSGGGGVTLHF

j_gene: TRBJ2-2
v_gene: TRBV29-1
abundance: NA
d_gene: TRBD2
CDR3nt: TGCAGCGCGGGGACTAGCGGAAACACCGGGGAGCTGTTTTTT
CDR3aa: CSAGTSGNTGELFF

j_gene: TRBJ2-5
v_gene: TRBV12-3/TRBV12-4
abundance: NA
d_gene: NA
CDR3nt: TGTGCCAGCAGTCCCGACCAAGAGACCCAGTACTTC
CDR3aa: CASSPDQETQYF

j_gene: TRBJ1-1
v_gene: TRBV28
abundance: NA
d_gene: NA
CDR3nt: TGTGCCAGCAGTCTGCAGGGGCCCGAAGCTTTCTTT
CDR3aa: CASSLQGPEAFF